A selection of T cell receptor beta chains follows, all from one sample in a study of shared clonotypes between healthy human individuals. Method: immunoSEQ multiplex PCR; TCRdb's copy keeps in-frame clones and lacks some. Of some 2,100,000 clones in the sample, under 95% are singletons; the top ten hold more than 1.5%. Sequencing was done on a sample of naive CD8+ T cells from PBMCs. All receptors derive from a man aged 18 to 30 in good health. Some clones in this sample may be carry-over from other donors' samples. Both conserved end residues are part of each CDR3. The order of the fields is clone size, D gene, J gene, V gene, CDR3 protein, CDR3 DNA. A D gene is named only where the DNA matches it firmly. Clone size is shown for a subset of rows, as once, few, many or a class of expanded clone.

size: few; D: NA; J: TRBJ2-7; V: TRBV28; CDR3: CASSTPGRGYEQYF; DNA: TGTGCCAGCAGTACACCGGGACGAGGCTACGAGCAGTACTTC
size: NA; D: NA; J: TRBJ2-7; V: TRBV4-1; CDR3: CASSPGGGLNEQYF; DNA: TGCGCCAGCAGCCCAGGGGGGGGGCTAAACGAGCAGTACTTC
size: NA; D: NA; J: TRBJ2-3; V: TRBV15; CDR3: CATSRDGAADTQYF; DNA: TGTGCCACCAGCAGAGATGGGGCCGCAGATACGCAGTATTTT
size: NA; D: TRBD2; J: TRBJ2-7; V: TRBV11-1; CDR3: CASSSSGSSSYEQYF; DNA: TGTGCCAGCAGCTCTAGCGGGAGTTCTTCCTACGAGCAGTACTTC
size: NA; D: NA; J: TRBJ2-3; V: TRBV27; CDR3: CASSSLGATDTQYF; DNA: TGTGCCAGCAGTTCGTTAGGGGCCACAGATACGCAGTATTTT
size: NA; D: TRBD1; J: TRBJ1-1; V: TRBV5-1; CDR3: CASSLWAGGADTEAFF; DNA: TGCGCCAGCAGCTTGTGGGCAGGGGGCGCGGACACTGAAGCTTTCTTT
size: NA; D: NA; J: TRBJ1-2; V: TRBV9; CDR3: CASSAKDQYGYTF; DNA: TGTGCCAGCAGCGCGAAGGATCAGTATGGCTACACCTTC
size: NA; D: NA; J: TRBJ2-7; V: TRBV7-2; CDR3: CASSPYLSPNYEQYF; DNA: TGTGCCAGCAGCCCGTATCTGAGCCCCAACTACGAGCAGTACTTC
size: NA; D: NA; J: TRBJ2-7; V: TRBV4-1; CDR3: CASSLTPGLNSYEQYF; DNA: TGCGCCAGCAGTTTAACTCCGGGCCTTAACTCCTACGAGCAGTACTTC
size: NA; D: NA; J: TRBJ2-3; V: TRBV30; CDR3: CAWSAGISGYTDTQYF; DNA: TGTGCCTGGAGTGCGGGTATTAGCGGCTACACAGATACGCAGTATTTT
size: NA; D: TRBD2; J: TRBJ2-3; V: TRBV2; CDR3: CASSEIFSGRAVYGTDTQYF; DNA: TGTGCCAGCAGTGAGATCTTTAGCGGGAGGGCCGTCTACGGCACAGATACGCAGTATTTT
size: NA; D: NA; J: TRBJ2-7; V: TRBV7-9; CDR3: CASSSRDMGDYEQYF; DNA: TGTGCCAGCAGCTCCCGGGACATGGGGGACTACGAGCAGTACTTC
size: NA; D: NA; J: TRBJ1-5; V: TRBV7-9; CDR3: CASSLGRDQPQHF; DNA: TGTGCCAGCAGCTTGGGCAGAGATCAGCCCCAGCATTTT
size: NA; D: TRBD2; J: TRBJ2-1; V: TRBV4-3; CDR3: CASSPESVSGSAYNEQFF; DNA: TGCGCCAGCAGCCCAGAATCGGTAAGCGGGAGTGCCTACAATGAGCAGTTCTTC
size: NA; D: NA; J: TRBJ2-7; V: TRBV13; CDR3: CASSLGLRQSYEQYF; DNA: TGTGCCAGCAGCTTAGGCCTCCGGCAATCCTACGAGCAGTACTTC
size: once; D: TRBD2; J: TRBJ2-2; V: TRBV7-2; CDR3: CASSPPSGVNTGELFF; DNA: TGTGCCAGCAGCCCTCCTAGCGGAGTGAACACCGGGGAGCTGTTTTTT
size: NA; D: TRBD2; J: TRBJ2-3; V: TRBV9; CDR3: CASSASGGTTGTQYF; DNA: TGTGCCAGCAGCGCTAGCGGGGGTACCACAGGCACGCAGTATTTT
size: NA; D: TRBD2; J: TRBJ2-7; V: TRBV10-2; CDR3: CASSERNGGREGLYEQYF; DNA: TGCGCCAGCAGTGAGAGGAACGGGGGGCGGGAGGGCTTGTACGAGCAGTACTTC
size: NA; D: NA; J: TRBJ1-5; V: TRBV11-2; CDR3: CASSLEAGVGQPQHF; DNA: TGTGCCAGCAGCTTAGAGGCAGGGGTGGGTCAGCCCCAGCATTTT
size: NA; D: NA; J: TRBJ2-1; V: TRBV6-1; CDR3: CASSERLGLAGYNEQFF; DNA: TGTGCCAGCAGTGAACGGTTGGGGCTGGCCGGTTACAATGAGCAGTTCTTC
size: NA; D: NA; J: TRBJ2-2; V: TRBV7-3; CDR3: CASSLGLVANTGELFF; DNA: TGTGCCAGCAGCTTAGGGCTAGTCGCGAACACCGGGGAGCTGTTTTTT
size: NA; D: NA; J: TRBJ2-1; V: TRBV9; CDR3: CASSVGASSSYNEQFF; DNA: TGTGCCAGCAGCGTAGGGGCCTCGAGCTCCTACAATGAGCAGTTCTTC
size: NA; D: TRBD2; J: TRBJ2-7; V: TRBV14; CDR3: CASSLRTIGASGNYEQYF; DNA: TGTGCCAGCAGCCTTCGGACCATAGGGGCTAGCGGGAATTACGAGCAGTACTTC
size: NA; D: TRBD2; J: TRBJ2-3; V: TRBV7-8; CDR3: CASSLAWTSGSGTDTQYF; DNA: TGTGCCAGCAGCTTAGCCTGGACTAGCGGGAGTGGTACAGATACGCAGTATTTT
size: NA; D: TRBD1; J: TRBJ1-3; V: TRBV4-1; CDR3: CASSHDRGSGNTIYF; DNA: TGCGCCAGCAGCCATGACAGGGGGTCTGGAAACACCATATATTTT
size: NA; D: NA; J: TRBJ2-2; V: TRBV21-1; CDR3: CASREHTPEIGELFF; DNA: TGTGCCAGCAGAGAACACACCCCGGAGATCGGGGAGCTGTTTTTT
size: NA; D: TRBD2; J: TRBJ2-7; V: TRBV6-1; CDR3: CASSEEGLAGVVYEQYF; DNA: TGTGCCAGCAGTGAAGAGGGTCTAGCGGGAGTTGTCTACGAGCAGTACTTC
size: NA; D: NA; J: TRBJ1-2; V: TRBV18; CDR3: CASSTGGDYGYTF; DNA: TGTGCCAGCTCCACGGGAGGCGACTATGGCTACACCTTC
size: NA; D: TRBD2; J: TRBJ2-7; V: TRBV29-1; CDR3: CSGLAGGTEQYF; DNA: TGCAGCGGTCTAGCGGGAGGCACCGAGCAGTACTTC
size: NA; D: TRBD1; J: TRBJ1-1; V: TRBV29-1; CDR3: CSAPGQGAGGTEAFF; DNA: TGCAGCGCCCCGGGACAGGGGGCTGGTGGCACTGAAGCTTTCTTT
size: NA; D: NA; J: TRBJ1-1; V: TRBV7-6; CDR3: CASSLGRPGPNGTEAFF; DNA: TGTGCCAGCAGCTTAGGGCGACCGGGGCCCAACGGGACTGAAGCTTTCTTT
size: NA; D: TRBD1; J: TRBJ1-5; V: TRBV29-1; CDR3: CSYRQGGDQPQHF; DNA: TGCAGCTACCGACAGGGAGGGGATCAGCCCCAGCATTTT
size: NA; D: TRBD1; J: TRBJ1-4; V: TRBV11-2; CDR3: CASRRTGGTNEKLFF; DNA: TGTGCCAGCAGGCGGACAGGGGGCACTAATGAAAAACTGTTTTTT
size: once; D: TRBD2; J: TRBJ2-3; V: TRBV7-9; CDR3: CASSLSAGGTDTQYF; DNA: TGTGCCAGCAGCTTGTCTGCGGGAGGCACAGATACGCAGTATTTT
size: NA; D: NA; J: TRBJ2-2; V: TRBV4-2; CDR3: CASSPLGQLNTGELFF; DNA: TGTGCCAGCAGCCCCCTCGGACAGTTAAACACCGGGGAGCTGTTTTTT
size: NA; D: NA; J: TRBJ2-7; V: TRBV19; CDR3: CASSSPSTGIYEQYF; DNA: TGTGCCAGTAGTAGTCCCTCGACGGGGATCTACGAGCAGTACTTC
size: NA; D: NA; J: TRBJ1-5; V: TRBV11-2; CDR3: CASSLGKGLPQHF; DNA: TGTGCCAGCAGCTTAGGGAAGGGCCTCCCCCAGCATTTT
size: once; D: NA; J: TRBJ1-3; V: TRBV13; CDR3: CASSYYSGNTIYF; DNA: TGTGCCAGCAGTTATTACTCTGGAAACACCATATATTTT
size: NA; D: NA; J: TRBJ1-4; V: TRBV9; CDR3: CASKRGGGINEKLFF; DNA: TGTGCCAGCAAAAGAGGTGGGGGCATTAATGAAAAACTGTTTTTT
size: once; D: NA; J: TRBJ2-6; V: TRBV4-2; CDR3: CASSQGDLSGANVLTF; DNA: TGTGCCAGCAGCCAAGGGGACCTCTCTGGGGCCAACGTCCTGACTTTC
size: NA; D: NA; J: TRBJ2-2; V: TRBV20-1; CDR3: CSAHAGGELFF; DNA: TGCAGTGCCCACGCGGGGGGGGAGCTGTTTTTT
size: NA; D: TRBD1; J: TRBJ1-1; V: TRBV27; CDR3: CASSLGTGVTEAFF; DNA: TGTGCCAGCAGTTTGGGAACAGGGGTCACTGAAGCTTTCTTT
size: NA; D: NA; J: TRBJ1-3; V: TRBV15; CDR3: CATGMRRVMSGNTIYF; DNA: TGTGCCACGGGAATGAGGCGCGTGATGTCTGGAAACACCATATATTTT
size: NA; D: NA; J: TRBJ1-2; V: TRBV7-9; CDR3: CASRAGGLGYTF; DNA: TGTGCCAGCAGGGCGGGGGGCTTAGGCTACACCTTC
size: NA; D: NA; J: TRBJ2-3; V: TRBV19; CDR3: CASSTRVLTDTQYF; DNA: TGTGCCAGTAGCACAAGGGTCCTCACAGATACGCAGTATTTT